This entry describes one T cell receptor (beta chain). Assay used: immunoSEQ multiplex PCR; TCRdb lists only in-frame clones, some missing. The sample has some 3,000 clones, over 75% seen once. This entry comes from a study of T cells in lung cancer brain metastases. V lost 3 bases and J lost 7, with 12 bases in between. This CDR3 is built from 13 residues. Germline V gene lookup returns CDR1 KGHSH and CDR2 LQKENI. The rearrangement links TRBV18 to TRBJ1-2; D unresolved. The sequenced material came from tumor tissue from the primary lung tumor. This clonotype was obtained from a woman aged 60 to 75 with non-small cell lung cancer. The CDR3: CASSPERSGGYTF. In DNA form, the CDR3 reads TGTGCCAGCTCACCCGAAAGGAGCGGTGGCTACACCTTC.